The 12 T cell receptor beta chains below were found in one sample sequenced in a study of blood T cell repertoires in COVID-19. Measured with immunoSEQ multiplex PCR; TCRdb has only the in-frame clones, and not every one. The table records about 270,000 clones, approximately 82% of them present only once. The sample taken for sequencing was peripheral blood. Receptors were obtained from a woman under 30 with acute or convalescent COVID-19.

The chain combines TRBV7-3 with TRBJ1-1; D gene uncertain. The CDR3 runs to 14 residues. Germline V gives CDR1 SGHTA, CDR2 FQGTGA. The V gene lost 5 bases and the J gene lost 1 base, with 11 bases spanning the gap. CDR3 bases: TGTGCCAGCAGCCCCCAAGCGGGGAACACTGAAGCTTTCTTT. Its protein is CASSPQAGNTEAFF.

The V gene is TRBV19, the J gene TRBJ1-4, with TRBD1 matching over 7 bases. The CDR3 is 16 amino acids. The germline gives CDR1 LNHDA, CDR2 SQIVND (reference sequence). J was trimmed by 3 bases and V by 4 bases; bases with no gene match: 8. DNA for the CDR3: TGTGCCAGTAGTACTGGACAGGCGTCCCCTAATGAAAAACTGTTTTTT. Translated: CASSTGQASPNEKLFF. Complete variable domain (other parts from reference TRBV19 and TRBJ1-4): DGGITQSPKYLFRKEGQNVTLSCEQNLNHDAMYWYRQDPGQGLRLIYYSQIVNDFQKGDIAEGYSVSREKKESFPLTVTSAQKNPTAFYLCASSTGQASPNEKLFFGSGTQLSVL.

The chain recombines TRBV15 with TRBJ1-6; D is possibly TRBD1 (5 bases). Looked up from germline, CDR1 is LNHNV and CDR2 is YYDKDF (reference sequence). Trimming left V 0 bases short and J 9 bases short, with 9 bases between. This CDR3 has 14 amino acids. The CDR3 reads CATSRDVQGSPLHF. In nucleotides, the CDR3 is TGTGCCACCAGCAGAGATGTTCAGGGTTCACCCCTCCACTTT.

This clone was seen more than once but under ten times. The chain uses TRBV3-1 (or the pseudogene TRBV3-2) and TRBJ1-1; D not certain. Germline CDR1 reads LGHDT; CDR2 reads YNNKEL (reference sequence). V was shortened by 1 base and J by 8 bases, with 11 bases between the two germline ends. The CDR3 totals 13 residues. The CDR3 protein is CASSQGFTDEAFF. The CDR3 DNA is TGTGCCAGCAGCCAAGGTTTTACAGACGAAGCTTTCTTT.

The V gene is TRBV2, the J gene TRBJ2-1; 8 positions agree with TRBD2. CDR3 length: 18 amino acids. The V and J ends lost 6 bases and 6 bases, in that order; junction bases with no gene match: 19. Germline V gene sequence: CDR1 SNHLY, CDR2 FYNNEI. This chain's CDR3 is CASSRVGSTSGAGNEQFF. For the CDR3, the DNA is TGTGCCAGCAGCCGAGTGGGGTCCACTAGCGGAGCAGGCAATGAGCAGTTCTTC.

The genes are TRBV7-2 and TRBJ1-3, with unresolved D. V shed 5 bases and J shed 7 bases, with 9 bases lying between them. This CDR3 spans 12 amino acids. Germline V gene sequence: CDR1 SGHTA, CDR2 FQGNSA. The CDR3: CASSPPSNTIYF. The CDR3 DNA sequence: TGTGCCAGCAGCCCCCCCAGTAACACCATATATTTT.

The chain recombines TRBV7-9 with TRBJ1-5; 7 bases align to TRBD1. Per the germline V gene, CDR1 is SEHNR and CDR2 is FQNEAQ (reference sequence). With 1 base clipped from V and 2 bases from J, the junction kept 5 bases outside the gene matches. The CDR3 consists of 16 residues. CDR3 in amino acids: CASSLGDRSGNQPQHF. The CDR3 DNA follows: TGTGCCAGCAGCTTAGGGGACAGATCGGGCAATCAGCCCCAGCATTTT.

This sequence joins TRBV4-3 and TRBJ2-7; 11 positions agree with TRBD2. Germline CDR1 and CDR2: LGHNA and YSLEER. The CDR3 has 16 residues. Trimming took 4 bases from V and 2 from J; bases not matched to a gene: 7. As DNA, the CDR3 is TGCGCCAGCAGCCGCCGACTAGCGGGAACCACCTACGAGCAGTACTTC. Protein product: CASSRRLAGTTYEQYF.

This clone was observed at least ten times. The chain recombines TRBV6-2 or TRBV6-3 with TRBJ2-1; D is ambiguous. Germline values: CDR1 MNHEY, CDR2 SVGEGT. V was cut by 5 bases and J by 4 bases, with 6 bases left in between. The CDR3 has 12 amino acids. The CDR3 spells CASSPSYNEQFF. The CDR3 DNA sequence: TGTGCCAGCAGTCCCTCTTACAATGAGCAGTTCTTC.

This rearrangement joins TRBV3-1 (or the pseudogene TRBV3-2) to TRBJ1-3; TRBD1 aligns across 7 bases. Trimming cost V 0 bases and J 4 bases; bases outside gene matches: 6. The CDR3 is 16 amino acids. CDR1 and CDR2 (germline): LGHDT, YNNKEL (reference sequence). The CDR3 spells CASSQDDRVWGNTIYF. The CDR3 DNA is TGTGCCAGCAGCCAAGATGACAGGGTGTGGGGAAACACCATATATTTT.

This clone was counted only a few times. V gene TRBV4-1 combines with J gene TRBJ2-7; possibly TRBD1 for D (5 bases). With 4 bases removed from V and 4 bases from J, the gap between germline ends came to 23 bases. Germline CDR1 and CDR2: MGHRA and YSYEKL. This CDR3 is 17 amino acids long. CDR3 sequence: CASSRMMDGQGVYEQYF. The CDR3, as DNA: TGCGCCAGCAGCCGTATGATGGATGGCCAGGGCGTTTACGAGCAGTACTTC.

V usage is TRBV3-1 (or the pseudogene TRBV3-2) and J usage is TRBJ1-5; perhaps TRBD1 as D (6 bases). The CDR3 extends over 15 amino acids. V dropped 4 bases and J dropped 0 bases, with 10 bases sitting between them. Germline V CDR1 and CDR2: LGHDT, YNNKEL (reference sequence). The CDR3 DNA follows: TGTGCCAGCAGCCTACAGGGACGTAGCAATCAGCCCCAGCATTTT. This sequence encodes CASSLQGRSNQPQHF.